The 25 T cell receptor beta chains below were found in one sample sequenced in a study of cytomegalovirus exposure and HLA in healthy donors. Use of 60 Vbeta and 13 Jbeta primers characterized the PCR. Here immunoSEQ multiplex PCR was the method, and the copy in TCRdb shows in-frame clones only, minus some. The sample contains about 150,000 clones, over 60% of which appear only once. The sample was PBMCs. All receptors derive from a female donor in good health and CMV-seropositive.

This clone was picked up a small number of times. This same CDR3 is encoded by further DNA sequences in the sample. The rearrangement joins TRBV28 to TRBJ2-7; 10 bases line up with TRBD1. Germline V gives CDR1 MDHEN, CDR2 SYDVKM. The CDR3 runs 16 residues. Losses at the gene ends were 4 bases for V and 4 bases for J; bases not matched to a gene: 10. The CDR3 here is CASSSHGDRGWYEQYF. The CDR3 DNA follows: TGTGCCAGCAGTTCCCATGGGGACAGGGGATGGTACGAGCAGTACTTC.

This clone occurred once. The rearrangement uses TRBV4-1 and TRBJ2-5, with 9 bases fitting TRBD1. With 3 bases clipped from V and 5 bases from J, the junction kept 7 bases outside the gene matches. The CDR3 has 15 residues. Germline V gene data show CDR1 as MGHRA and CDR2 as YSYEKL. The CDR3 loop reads CASSQVTGGPETQYF. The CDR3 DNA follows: TGCGCCAGCAGCCAGGTTACAGGGGGCCCTGAGACCCAGTACTTC.

CDR3 coding DNA: TGCGCCAGCAGCGCCGGGACTAGCGGGGGCCGGTGGTATTTT. Translated: CASSAGTSGGRWYF. V is TRBV5-1 and J is TRBJ2-3, with 14 bases lining up with TRBD2. The germline V gene has CDR1 SGHRS and CDR2 YFSETQ. The CDR3 has 14 residues. V trimming: 4 bases; J trimming: 14 bases; junction bases outside the gene matches: 9.

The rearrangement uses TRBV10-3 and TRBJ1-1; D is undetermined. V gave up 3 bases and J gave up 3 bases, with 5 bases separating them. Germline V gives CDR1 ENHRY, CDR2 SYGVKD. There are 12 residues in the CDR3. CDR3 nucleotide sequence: TGTGCCATCAGTGAATCGGACACTGAAGCTTTCTTT. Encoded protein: CAISESDTEAFF.

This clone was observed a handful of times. Written as DNA, the CDR3 is TGTGCCAGCAGTTTATTTGCAGGTGAAGCTTTCTTT. It specifies CASSLFAGEAFF. The chain combines TRBV28 with TRBJ1-1, with unresolved D. Trimming took off 1 base at V and 7 bases at J, with 7 bases between the two ends. The CDR3 sequence is 12 residues long. Germline CDR1 is MDHEN and CDR2 is SYDVKM.

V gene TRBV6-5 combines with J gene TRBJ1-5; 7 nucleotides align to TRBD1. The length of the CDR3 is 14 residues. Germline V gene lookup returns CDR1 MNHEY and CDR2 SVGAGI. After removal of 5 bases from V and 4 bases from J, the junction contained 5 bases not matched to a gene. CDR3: CASSTYRGNQPQHF. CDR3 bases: TGTGCCAGCAGTACTTACAGGGGTAATCAGCCCCAGCATTTT.

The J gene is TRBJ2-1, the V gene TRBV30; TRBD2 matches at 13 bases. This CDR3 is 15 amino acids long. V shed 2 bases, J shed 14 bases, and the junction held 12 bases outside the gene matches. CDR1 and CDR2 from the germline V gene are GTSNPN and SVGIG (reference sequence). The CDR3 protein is CAWSPRLAGGGEEFF. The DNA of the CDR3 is TGTGCCTGGAGTCCGCGACTAGCGGGAGGAGGGGAGGAGTTCTTC.

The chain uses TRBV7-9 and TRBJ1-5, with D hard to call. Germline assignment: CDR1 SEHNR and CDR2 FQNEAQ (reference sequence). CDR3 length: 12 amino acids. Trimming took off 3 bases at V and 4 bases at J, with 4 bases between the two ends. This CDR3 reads CASSFNNQPQHF. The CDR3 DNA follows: TGTGCCAGCAGCTTCAATAATCAGCCCCAGCATTTT.

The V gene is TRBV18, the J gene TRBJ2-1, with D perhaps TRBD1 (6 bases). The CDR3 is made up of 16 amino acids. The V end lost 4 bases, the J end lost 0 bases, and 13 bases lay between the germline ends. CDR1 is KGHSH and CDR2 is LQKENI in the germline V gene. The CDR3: CASSLYVQGSYNEQFF. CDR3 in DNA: TGTGCCAGCTCACTATATGTACAGGGCTCCTACAATGAGCAGTTCTTC. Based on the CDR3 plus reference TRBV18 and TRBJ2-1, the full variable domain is NAGVMQNPRHLVRRRGQEARLRCSPMKGHSHVYWYRQLPEEGLKFMVYLQKENIIDESGMPKERFSAEFPKEGPSILRIQQVVRGDSAAYFCASSLYVQGSYNEQFFGPGTRLTVL.

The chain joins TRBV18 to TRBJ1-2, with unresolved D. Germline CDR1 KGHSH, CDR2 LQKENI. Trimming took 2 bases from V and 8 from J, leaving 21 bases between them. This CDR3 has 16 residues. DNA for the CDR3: TGTGCCAGCTCACCAGTTATAGGTTCGGCGGAGGACGGCTACACCTTC. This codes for CASSPVIGSAEDGYTF.

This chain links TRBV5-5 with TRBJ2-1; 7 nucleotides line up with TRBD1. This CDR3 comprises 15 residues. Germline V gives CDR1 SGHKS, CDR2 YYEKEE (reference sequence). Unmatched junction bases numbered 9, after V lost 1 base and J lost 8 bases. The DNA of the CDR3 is TGTGCCAGCAGCTTGTTTTGGACAGGCAGCTATGAGCAGTTCTTC. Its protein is CASSLFWTGSYEQFF.

The CDR3 protein is CASSIDGDRGVYGYTF. The CDR3 bases are TGTGCCAGTAGTATAGATGGGGACAGGGGCGTCTATGGCTACACCTTC. V usage is TRBV19 and J usage is TRBJ1-2; 10 nucleotides match TRBD1. V dropped 0 bases and J dropped 4; count of bases not matched to a gene: 5. The CDR3 is 16 residues long. CDR1 is LNHDA and CDR2 is SQIVND in the germline V gene (reference sequence).

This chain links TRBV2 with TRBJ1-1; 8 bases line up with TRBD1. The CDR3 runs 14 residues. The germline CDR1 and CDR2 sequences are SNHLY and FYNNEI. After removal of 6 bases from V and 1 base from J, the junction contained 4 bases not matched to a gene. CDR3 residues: CASRGTGGNTEAFF. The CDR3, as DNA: TGTGCCAGCAGGGGCACAGGGGGGAACACTGAAGCTTTCTTT.

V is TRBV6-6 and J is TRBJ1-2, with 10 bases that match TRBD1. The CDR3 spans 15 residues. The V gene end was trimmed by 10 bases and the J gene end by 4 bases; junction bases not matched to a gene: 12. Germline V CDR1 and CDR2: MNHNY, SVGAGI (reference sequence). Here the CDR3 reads CATRQGAGRSYGYTF. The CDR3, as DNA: TGTGCCACCCGACAGGGGGCTGGGAGGAGCTATGGCTACACCTTC.

The DNA for the CDR3 is TGTGCCATCAGTGAGTCGACCCCGAACCTATTGACTAGCGGGAGAACTGTAGGCACAGATACGCAGTATTTT. Its protein is CAISESTPNLLTSGRTVGTDTQYF. V gene TRBV10-3 combines with J gene TRBJ2-3; TRBD2 matches 12 bases. Germline CDR1 and CDR2: ENHRY and SYGVKD. V was pared by 0 bases and J by 1 base, with 23 bases of the junction left unmatched. The CDR3 contains 24 residues.

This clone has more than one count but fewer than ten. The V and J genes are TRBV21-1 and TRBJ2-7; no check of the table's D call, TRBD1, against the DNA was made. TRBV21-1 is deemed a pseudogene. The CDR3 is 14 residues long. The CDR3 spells CASSNLVASYEQYF. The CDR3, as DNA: TGTGCCAGCAGCAATTTGGTGGCCTCCTACGAGCAGTACTTC.

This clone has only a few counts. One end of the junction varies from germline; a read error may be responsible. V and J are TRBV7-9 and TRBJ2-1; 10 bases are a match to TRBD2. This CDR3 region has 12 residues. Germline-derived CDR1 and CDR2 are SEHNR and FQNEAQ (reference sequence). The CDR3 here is CSSSSEREGKFF. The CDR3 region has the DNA TGTTCCAGCAGCTCTGAGCGGGAGGGGAAGTTCTTC.

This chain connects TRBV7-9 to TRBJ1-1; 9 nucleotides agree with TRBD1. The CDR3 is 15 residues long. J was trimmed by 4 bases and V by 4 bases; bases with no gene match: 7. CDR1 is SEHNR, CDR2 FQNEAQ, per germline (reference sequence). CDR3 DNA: TGTGCCAGCAGCTGGACCGGGACAGGGATCACTGAAGCTTTCTTT. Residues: CASSWTGTGITEAFF.

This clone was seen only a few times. Here the CDR3 reads CASSELGEGGDEQYF. Written as DNA, the CDR3 is TGTGCCAGCAGTGAACTCGGAGAGGGGGGGGACGAGCAGTACTTC. The gene calls are TRBV25-1 and TRBJ2-7; D perhaps matches TRBD2 (7 bases). Germline-derived CDR1 and CDR2 are MGHDK and SYGVNS. Trimming removed 2 bases from V and 5 bases from J, with 16 bases in between. The CDR3 runs to 15 residues.

The CDR3 DNA sequence: TGTGCCAGCAGCCACGGCGGCTCTGGGGCCAACGTCCTGACTTTC. Residues: CASSHGGSGANVLTF. This rearrangement joins TRBV2 to TRBJ2-6; D unresolved. The CDR3 is made up of 15 amino acids. Germline CDR1 reads SNHLY; CDR2 reads FYNNEI. Trimming took 6 bases from V and 0 from J, leaving 9 bases between them.

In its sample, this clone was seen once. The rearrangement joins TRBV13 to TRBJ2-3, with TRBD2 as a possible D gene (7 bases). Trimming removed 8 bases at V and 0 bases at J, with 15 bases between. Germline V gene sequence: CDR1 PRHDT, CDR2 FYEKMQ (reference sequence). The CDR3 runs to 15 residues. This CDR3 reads CASAEGGGSTDTQYF. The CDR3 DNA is TGTGCCAGCGCCGAGGGGGGGGGAAGCACAGATACGCAGTATTTT.

The CDR3 reads CASSQDHGDRAIYGYTF. The CDR3 DNA sequence: TGTGCCAGCAGCCAAGATCACGGGGACAGGGCCATATATGGCTACACCTTC. The chain has TRBV4-2 and TRBJ1-2, with 9 bases fitting TRBD1. Per the germline V gene, CDR1 is LGHNA and CDR2 is YNFKEQ. The V segment lost 0 bases and the J segment 5 bases; nucleotides outside the gene matches: 10. This CDR3 has 17 residues.

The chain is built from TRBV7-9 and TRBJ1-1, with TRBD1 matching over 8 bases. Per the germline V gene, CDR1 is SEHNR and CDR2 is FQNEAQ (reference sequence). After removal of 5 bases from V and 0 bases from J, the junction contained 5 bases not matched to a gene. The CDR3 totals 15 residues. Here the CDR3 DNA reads TGTGCCAGCAGCGCAGGGGACAGGATGAACACTGAAGCTTTCTTT. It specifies CASSAGDRMNTEAFF. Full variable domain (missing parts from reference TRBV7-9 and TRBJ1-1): DTGVSQNPRHKITKRGQNVTFRCDPISEHNRLYWYRQTLGQGPEFLTYFQNEAQLEKSRLLSDRFSAERPKGSFSTLEIQRTEQGDSAMYLCASSAGDRMNTEAFFGQGTRLTVV.

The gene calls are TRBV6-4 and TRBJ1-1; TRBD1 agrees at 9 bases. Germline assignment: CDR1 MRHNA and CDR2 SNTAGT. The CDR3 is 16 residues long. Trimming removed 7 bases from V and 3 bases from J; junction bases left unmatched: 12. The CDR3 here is CASKVPGQGSDTEAFF. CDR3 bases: TGTGCCAGCAAAGTCCCGGGACAGGGATCGGACACTGAAGCTTTCTTT.

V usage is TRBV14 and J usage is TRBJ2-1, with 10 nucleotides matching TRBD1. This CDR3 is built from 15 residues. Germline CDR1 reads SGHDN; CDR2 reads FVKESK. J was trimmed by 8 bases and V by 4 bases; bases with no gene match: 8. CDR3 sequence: CASSLTGTGVDEQFF. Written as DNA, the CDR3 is TGTGCCAGCAGCCTTACCGGGACAGGGGTTGATGAGCAGTTCTTC.